The clone carrying this TCR beta chain was picked up a small number of times. The antigen is undetermined. V gave up 4 bases and J gave up 5 bases, with 3 bases separating them. The CDR3 length is 10 residues. Germline loops: CDR1 MNHEY, CDR2 SMNVEV (reference sequence). The data were taken from a study of graft-versus-host responses after intestinal transplantation. Study as a whole: Uniformly, recipients were administered anti-thymocyte globulin induction with subsequent tacrolimus and steroids for approximately 3 years.

The study's findings and limits: An association linked early post-transplant HvG declines with peak circulating GvH clone levels.

Profiled with immunoSEQ multiplex PCR; TCRdb holds only in-frame clones, not every one. The table has more than 90,000 clones, 80% to 95% seen once. V is TRBV27 and J is TRBJ2-7; unclear D gene. The source material was unstimulated CD8+ T cells sorted from spleen or lymph node cells, sampled before intestinal transplant. The source of this sequence is a human donor who received an intestinal transplant. CDR3 sequence: CASSWHEQYF. CDR3 in DNA: TGTGCCAGCAGTTGGCACGAGCAGTACTTC.